This T cell receptor (beta chain) appears in the sequencing data of a study of blood T cell repertoires in COVID-19. Across the whole study: From the United States, Italy and Spain came samples of acute and convalescent COVID-19.

The table came from immunoSEQ multiplex PCR; TCRdb's copy has only in-frame clones and leaves some out. The sample lists more than 65,000 clones, roughly 84% occurring once. Only one count was recorded for this clone. CDR1 and CDR2 (germline): SNHLY, FYNNEI. Trimming left V 7 bases short and J 4 bases short, with 14 bases between. The CDR3 runs 13 residues. The TCR originated in a man aged 45-65 years with acute or convalescent COVID-19. The sample was peripheral blood. J is TRBJ2-7 and V is TRBV2; D is undetermined. The CDR3 bases are TGTGCCAGCATTCCGACACTCTCTTACGAGCAGTACTTC. Its translation: CASIPTLSYEQYF.